A selection of T cell receptor beta chains follows, all from one sample in a study of blood T cell repertoires in COVID-19. Using immunoSEQ multiplex PCR, the repertoire was profiled, and TCRdb retains in-frame clones only, with some absent. This sample has some 210,000 clones, with about 90% found just once. Sequencing was carried out using peripheral blood. Receptors originate from a man between 60 and 70 years old with COVID-19, enrolled during active disease. CDR3s leave out the opening cysteine and the closing phenylalanine or tryptophan. Fields, in order: J gene, D gene, V gene, CDR3 protein. D genes are given only for firm matches.

>TRBJ2-1|.|TRBV9
ASSATWGRAYNEQF
>TRBJ2-1|TRBD1|TRBV5-1
ASSLAGQDYNEQF
>TRBJ2-1|.|TRBV19
ASSARTDNEQF
>TRBJ2-2|.|TRBV4-1
ASSPVGTYRNTGELF
>TRBJ2-1|TRBD1|TRBV6-6
ASRDRAIEGYNEQF
>TRBJ2-3|.|TRBV21-1
ASSKLRGQGSTDTQY
>TRBJ1-5|TRBD1|TRBV30
AWSAGGHQPQH
>TRBJ2-4|TRBD1|TRBV7-9
ASSPPGQGENIQY
>TRBJ1-5|TRBD1|TRBV27
ASSKQQGSNQPQH
>TRBJ2-7|.|TRBV6-2/TRBV6-3
ASSYSSVPLHEQY
>TRBJ2-1|.|TRBV29-1
SSLEGLASDNEQF
>TRBJ1-2|TRBD1|TRBV12-3/TRBV12-4
ASSFPGQAGT
>TRBJ2-7|TRBD1|TRBV5-1
ASSSQGQGSEQY
>TRBJ2-3|.|TRBV7-2
ASSSPSDSSTDTQY
>TRBJ2-3|.|TRBV7-3
ASSNSSVSWADTQY
>TRBJ1-1|.|TRBV19
ASSIAGPNTEAF
>TRBJ2-1|.|TRBV10-3
AISLTGYNEQF
>TRBJ2-7|TRBD1|TRBV5-1
ASSLSGTGAYEQY
>TRBJ2-3|TRBD2|TRBV20-1
SASGTSGKDTDTQY
>TRBJ2-3|.|TRBV7-2
ASSFGLGGGADTQY
>TRBJ2-1|.|TRBV10-3
AISLASSNNEQF
>TRBJ2-4|TRBD1|TRBV3-1/TRBV3-2
ASSQTGGAKNIQY
>TRBJ2-2|.|TRBV10-3
AISAREVGTGELF
>TRBJ1-4|.|TRBV7-2
ASSQQQGTNEKLF
>TRBJ1-5|TRBD1|TRBV2
ASSAGTVSPRSNQPQH
>TRBJ1-5|.|TRBV18
ASSPGASNQPQH
>TRBJ1-2|.|TRBV5-1
ASSPPTGPRGYT
>TRBJ2-2|TRBD2|TRBV10-1
ASSPTSGGASGELF
>TRBJ2-5|.|TRBV5-1
ASSVKETQY
>TRBJ1-2|TRBD1|TRBV30
AWSVPGTGSHYGYT
>TRBJ1-2|.|TRBV6-5
ASSKQGYYGYT
>TRBJ2-1|.|TRBV7-2
ASSLDRVGEF
>TRBJ1-3|.|TRBV6-5
ASSYGRHGNTIY
>TRBJ2-3|TRBD1|TRBV24-1
ATSDTGQGDTDTQY
>TRBJ1-2|.|TRBV19
ASSSPQGYGYT
>TRBJ2-5|.|TRBV7-9
ASSLYLGGPETQY
>TRBJ2-3|TRBD1|TRBV18
ASSPRQGANTDTQY
>TRBJ2-1|TRBD2|TRBV3-1/TRBV3-2
ASSQGGLARRFRSSYNEQF
>TRBJ2-5|.|TRBV27
ASSLSRETQY
>TRBJ2-3|TRBD2|TRBV7-2
ASSRNLGGLAVTDTQY
>TRBJ2-7|.|TRBV5-8
ASSLGVTGSSSYEQY
>TRBJ2-1|TRBD1|TRBV18
ASSGQGNEQF
>TRBJ1-2|.|TRBV5-6
ASSLAWTRHANYGYT
>TRBJ1-4|.|TRBV4-2
ASSQERTNRRGLF
>TRBJ1-6|TRBD1|TRBV19
ASSSPGTGNSPLH
>TRBJ1-2|.|TRBV4-3
ASSQALRGGAGGYT
>TRBJ1-6|TRBD1|TRBV9
ASSVEGGDNSPLH
>TRBJ1-2|.|TRBV5-1
ASSLGAPGAKYGYT
>TRBJ1-1|.|TRBV25-1
ASSRGLNTEAF
>TRBJ2-1|.|TRBV24-1
ATSDVDSYNEQF
>TRBJ2-3|.|TRBV5-1
ASSLTPGAADTDTQY
>TRBJ1-5|.|TRBV30
AWSGERGAGQPQH
>TRBJ1-2|.|TRBV2
ASLGGGANYGYT
>TRBJ2-3|.|TRBV19
ASSIVGGDTQY